These T cell receptor beta chains were read from a single sample in a study of control samples from healthy donors and cancer patients. The assay was immunoSEQ multiplex PCR, and TCRdb's table has in-frame clones only and misses some. The data hold approximately 88,000 clones, with roughly 90% observed a single time. Sample: blood. These receptors all stem from a woman younger than 45 in good health. Both conserved end residues are part of each CDR3. D genes are given only for firm matches. The listing skips clone size in some rows; elsewhere it reads once, few, many or a size class.

v_gene: TRBV7-4
j_gene: TRBJ1-6
d_gene: TRBD1
abundance: few
CDR3aa: CASSQGAGVHTPDSPLHF
CDR3nt: TGTGCCAGCAGCCAGGGGGCAGGGGTACACACTCCGGATTCACCCCTCCACTTT

v_gene: TRBV3-1/TRBV3-2
j_gene: TRBJ1-5
d_gene: -
abundance: -
CDR3aa: CASSQGGTGQPQHF
CDR3nt: TGTGCCAGCAGCCAAGGCGGGACGGGACAGCCCCAGCATTTT

v_gene: TRBV6-6
j_gene: TRBJ2-7
d_gene: TRBD1
abundance: -
CDR3aa: CATRTGRNEQYF
CDR3nt: TGTGCCACCCGGACAGGGAGGAACGAGCAGTACTTC

v_gene: TRBV12-3/TRBV12-4
j_gene: TRBJ2-2
d_gene: -
abundance: -
CDR3aa: CASSLRVTGELFF
CDR3nt: TGTGCCAGCAGTTTACGGGTCACCGGGGAGCTGTTTTTT

v_gene: TRBV19
j_gene: TRBJ1-1
d_gene: -
abundance: once
CDR3aa: CASSIDPARAEAFF
CDR3nt: TGTGCCAGTAGTATAGATCCCGCAAGGGCTGAAGCTTTCTTT

v_gene: TRBV3-1/TRBV3-2
j_gene: TRBJ2-2
d_gene: TRBD2
abundance: -
CDR3aa: CASSRGLAGNTGELFF
CDR3nt: TGTGCCAGCAGCCGCGGACTAGCGGGAAACACCGGGGAGCTGTTTTTT

v_gene: TRBV7-3
j_gene: TRBJ2-5
d_gene: TRBD1
abundance: -
CDR3aa: CASSLNGQARTQYF
CDR3nt: TGTGCCAGCAGCTTAAATGGACAGGCTAGGACCCAGTACTTC

v_gene: TRBV29-1
j_gene: TRBJ1-1
d_gene: -
abundance: -
CDR3aa: CSVGHFSNRNTEAFF
CDR3nt: TGCAGCGTTGGACACTTTAGTAACCGGAACACTGAAGCTTTCTTT

v_gene: TRBV24-1
j_gene: TRBJ2-1
d_gene: -
abundance: -
CDR3aa: CATSDTQGPSQFF
CDR3nt: TGTGCCACCAGCGACACCCAAGGTCCTTCGCAGTTCTTC

v_gene: TRBV5-1
j_gene: TRBJ2-2
d_gene: TRBD2
abundance: -
CDR3aa: CASSLFRGGGGGELFF
CDR3nt: TGCGCCAGCAGCTTATTTCGCGGGGGGGGCGGCGGGGAGCTGTTTTTT

v_gene: TRBV7-7
j_gene: TRBJ2-7
d_gene: -
abundance: few
CDR3aa: CASSPPSAGIHEQYF
CDR3nt: TGTGCCAGCAGCCCCCCCTCGGCGGGAATCCACGAGCAGTACTTC

v_gene: TRBV6-6
j_gene: TRBJ2-7
d_gene: TRBD1
abundance: once
CDR3aa: CASSYKDRDYEQYF
CDR3nt: TGTGCCAGCAGTTACAAGGACAGGGACTACGAGCAGTACTTC

v_gene: TRBV24-1
j_gene: TRBJ2-3
d_gene: -
abundance: -
CDR3aa: CATSDGPLVDTQYF
CDR3nt: TGTGCCACCAGTGATGGCCCTTTGGTAGATACGCAGTATTTT

v_gene: TRBV11-2
j_gene: TRBJ1-1
d_gene: TRBD1
abundance: once
CDR3aa: CASSLDRGGKAFF
CDR3nt: TGTGCCAGCAGCTTAGACAGGGGGGGAAAAGCTTTCTTT

v_gene: TRBV6-2/TRBV6-3
j_gene: TRBJ2-3
d_gene: TRBD2
abundance: -
CDR3aa: CASSYGLAGVDTQYF
CDR3nt: TGTGCCAGCAGTTACGGGCTAGCGGGAGTGGATACGCAGTATTTT

v_gene: TRBV5-1
j_gene: TRBJ1-1
d_gene: -
abundance: -
CDR3aa: CASTPGAGWTEAFF
CDR3nt: TGCGCCAGCACCCCAGGGGCAGGGTGGACTGAAGCTTTCTTT

v_gene: TRBV3-1/TRBV3-2
j_gene: TRBJ2-7
d_gene: TRBD2
abundance: -
CDR3aa: CASSPASGSSYEQYF
CDR3nt: TGTGCCAGCAGCCCCGCTAGCGGGAGTTCGTACGAGCAGTACTTC

v_gene: TRBV11-2
j_gene: TRBJ2-1
d_gene: -
abundance: -
CDR3aa: CASSFIQTINEQFF
CDR3nt: TGTGCCAGCAGCTTTATCCAGACAATCAATGAGCAGTTCTTC

v_gene: TRBV7-2
j_gene: TRBJ2-7
d_gene: TRBD2
abundance: once
CDR3aa: CASRLAGSASEQYF
CDR3nt: TGTGCCAGCAGGTTAGCGGGAAGCGCCTCCGAGCAGTACTTC

v_gene: TRBV5-4
j_gene: TRBJ1-5
d_gene: -
abundance: -
CDR3aa: CASSPGWDQPQHF
CDR3nt: TGTGCCAGCAGCCCAGGGTGGGATCAGCCCCAGCATTTT

v_gene: TRBV5-6
j_gene: TRBJ1-1
d_gene: -
abundance: once
CDR3aa: CASSFAGPGDTEAFF
CDR3nt: TGTGCCAGCAGCTTTGCAGGCCCCGGAGACACTGAAGCTTTCTTT

v_gene: TRBV6-5
j_gene: TRBJ1-1
d_gene: TRBD1
abundance: once
CDR3aa: CASRRTGGASEAFF
CDR3nt: TGTGCCAGCAGGCGGACAGGGGGCGCCTCTGAAGCTTTCTTT

v_gene: TRBV6-4
j_gene: TRBJ2-1
d_gene: TRBD2
abundance: few
CDR3aa: CASSSGTSGGAEEQFF
CDR3nt: TGTGCCAGCAGCTCCGGGACTAGCGGGGGGGCGGAAGAGCAGTTCTTC

v_gene: TRBV11-1
j_gene: TRBJ1-1
d_gene: -
abundance: -
CDR3aa: CASSSRTAMNTEAFF
CDR3nt: TGTGCCAGCAGCTCCCGGACAGCCATGAACACTGAAGCTTTCTTT

v_gene: TRBV9
j_gene: TRBJ1-2
d_gene: -
abundance: -
CDR3aa: CASSGERNYGYTF
CDR3nt: TGTGCCAGCAGCGGGGAGAGGAACTATGGCTACACCTTC

v_gene: TRBV9
j_gene: TRBJ1-1
d_gene: TRBD1
abundance: -
CDR3aa: CASSVGGGVYTEAFF
CDR3nt: TGTGCCAGCAGCGTAGGAGGGGGCGTGTACACTGAAGCTTTCTTT

v_gene: TRBV7-8
j_gene: TRBJ2-1
d_gene: -
abundance: medium-sized
CDR3aa: CASSSRGTEQFF
CDR3nt: TGTGCCAGCAGCTCCCGGGGGACTGAGCAGTTCTTC

v_gene: TRBV3-1/TRBV3-2
j_gene: TRBJ2-1
d_gene: -
abundance: -
CDR3aa: CASSSGQFGNEQFF
CDR3nt: TGTGCCAGCAGCTCGGGCCAATTCGGGAATGAGCAGTTCTTC

v_gene: TRBV7-3
j_gene: TRBJ2-3
d_gene: TRBD2
abundance: -
CDR3aa: CASSPSGGTDTQYF
CDR3nt: TGTGCCAGCAGCCCTAGCGGGGGCACAGATACGCAGTATTTT

v_gene: TRBV5-1
j_gene: TRBJ1-2
d_gene: TRBD1
abundance: -
CDR3aa: CASSSTGGLSGYTF
CDR3nt: TGCGCCAGCAGCTCGACAGGGGGCCTTTCTGGCTACACCTTC

v_gene: TRBV24-1
j_gene: TRBJ2-5
d_gene: TRBD2
abundance: -
CDR3aa: CATSASGGVETQYF
CDR3nt: TGTGCCACCAGTGCCTCGGGGGGAGTGGAGACCCAGTACTTC

v_gene: TRBV30
j_gene: TRBJ1-5
d_gene: -
abundance: -
CDR3aa: CAWNGTPNQPQHF
CDR3nt: TGTGCCTGGAACGGAACTCCCAATCAGCCCCAGCATTTT

v_gene: TRBV7-9
j_gene: TRBJ2-4
d_gene: TRBD2
abundance: -
CDR3aa: CASSLTSDGSIQYF
CDR3nt: TGTGCCAGCAGCCTTACTAGCGACGGGAGCATTCAGTACTTC

v_gene: TRBV3-1/TRBV3-2
j_gene: TRBJ2-1
d_gene: -
abundance: -
CDR3aa: CASSQVVGSPAYNEQFF
CDR3nt: TGTGCCAGCAGCCAAGTCGTGGGGTCTCCCGCTTACAATGAGCAGTTCTTC

v_gene: TRBV19
j_gene: TRBJ1-4
d_gene: TRBD1
abundance: few
CDR3aa: CASKNDRATTNEKLFF
CDR3nt: TGTGCCAGTAAAAACGACAGGGCCACAACTAATGAAAAACTGTTTTTT

v_gene: TRBV11-2
j_gene: TRBJ2-7
d_gene: -
abundance: -
CDR3aa: CASSLSPAYEQYF
CDR3nt: TGTGCCAGCAGCTTAAGCCCGGCCTACGAGCAGTACTTC

v_gene: TRBV2
j_gene: TRBJ1-3
d_gene: -
abundance: -
CDR3aa: CASIPGSGNTIYF
CDR3nt: TGTGCCAGTATACCCGGGTCTGGAAACACCATATATTTT

v_gene: TRBV2
j_gene: TRBJ1-1
d_gene: -
abundance: -
CDR3aa: CASSEGDSEAFF
CDR3nt: TGTGCCAGCAGTGAAGGCGACAGTGAAGCTTTCTTT

v_gene: TRBV15
j_gene: TRBJ1-2
d_gene: -
abundance: -
CDR3aa: CATSRSGSVNYGYTF
CDR3nt: TGTGCCACCAGCAGATCGGGATCGGTTAACTATGGCTACACCTTC

v_gene: TRBV4-1
j_gene: TRBJ1-1
d_gene: -
abundance: -
CDR3aa: CASSQLQTHTEAFF
CDR3nt: TGCGCCAGCAGCCAGTTACAAACGCACACTGAAGCTTTCTTT

v_gene: TRBV30
j_gene: TRBJ2-1
d_gene: TRBD1
abundance: -
CDR3aa: CAWSALGQGGNEQFF
CDR3nt: TGTGCCTGGAGTGCCCTCGGACAGGGGGGCAATGAGCAGTTCTTC

v_gene: TRBV7-9
j_gene: TRBJ2-7
d_gene: TRBD1
abundance: -
CDR3aa: CASSLGRGPSYEQYF
CDR3nt: TGTGCCAGCAGCTTGGGCAGGGGGCCCTCCTACGAGCAGTACTTC

v_gene: TRBV5-1
j_gene: TRBJ2-7
d_gene: -
abundance: -
CDR3aa: CASSEMGGEEAGEQYF
CDR3nt: TGCGCCAGCAGCGAGATGGGTGGGGAAGAGGCCGGCGAGCAGTACTTC

v_gene: TRBV9
j_gene: TRBJ1-3
d_gene: -
abundance: -
CDR3aa: CASSSGESGNTIYF
CDR3nt: TGTGCCAGCAGCTCTGGGGAGTCTGGAAACACCATATATTTT

v_gene: TRBV27
j_gene: TRBJ1-4
d_gene: -
abundance: -
CDR3aa: CASSLEGEEKLFF
CDR3nt: TGTGCCAGCAGTTTGGAGGGCGAGGAAAAACTGTTTTTT

v_gene: TRBV10-3
j_gene: TRBJ1-2
d_gene: TRBD1
abundance: -
CDR3aa: CAISPSSTGLDYGYTF
CDR3nt: TGTGCCATCAGCCCTTCGTCGACAGGGCTCGACTATGGCTACACCTTC

v_gene: TRBV3-1/TRBV3-2
j_gene: TRBJ2-5
d_gene: TRBD2
abundance: once
CDR3aa: CASSQGPAGGRETQYF
CDR3nt: TGTGCCAGCAGCCAAGGGCCTGCGGGGGGCCGGGAGACCCAGTACTTC